These 14 T cell receptor beta chains were all obtained from the same sample, sequenced in a study of T cells expressing NK-cell markers. TCRdb reanalyzed the 5' RACE reads and collapses them to one entry per CDR3 protein, without DNA. This repertoire includes over 200,000 distinct CDR3 sequences. Sequenced material: blood T cells: a sorted CD56 or NKG2C T cell subset, CD4+ or CD8+ T cells, or bulk PBMC T cells (not recorded which). These receptors originate from a man between 18 and 35 years old in good health.

The CDR3 loop reads CSVSAGGNTGELFF. The chain employs TRBV29-1 and TRBJ2-2; TCRdb designates TRBD2, a call that cannot be tested without DNA. The V gene's germline CDR1 is SQVTM and CDR2 ANQGSEA. The CDR3 consists of 14 residues.

The chain couples TRBV10-2 to TRBJ2-3. The CDR3 has 12 residues. Germline CDR1 and CDR2: WSHSY and SAAADI. CDR3 region: CASTPDSMTQYF.

The V call is TRBV12-3 or TRBV12-4, the J call TRBJ1-4. The CDR3 has 16 residues. This CDR3 reads CASRRKRSSTNEKLFF.

This rearrangement joins TRBV7-2 to TRBJ2-7. CDR1 is SGHTA and CDR2 is FQGNSA in the germline V gene. This CDR3 contains 14 residues. The CDR3 sequence is CASSTRQASYEQYF. Full variable domain (remainder filled in from reference TRBV7-2 and TRBJ2-7): GAGVSQSPSNKVTEKGKDVELRCDPISGHTALYWYRQSLGQGLEFLIYFQGNSAPDKSGLPSDRFSAERTGGSVSTLTIQRTQQEDSAVYLCASSTRQASYEQYFGPGTRLTVT.

This chain links TRBV12-3 or TRBV12-4 with TRBJ2-5; TCRdb calls TRBD1, which cannot be checked without DNA. The CDR3 runs to 15 residues. CDR3 amino acids: CASSLIGQGGETQYF.

The chain recombines TRBV4-3 with TRBJ2-3. The CDR3 totals 15 residues. Germline V gene data show CDR1 as LGHNA and CDR2 as YSLEER. CDR3 amino acids: CASSQDFTSPDTQYF.

This chain uses TRBV18 with TRBJ2-3; the D call from TCRdb, TRBD1, cannot be confirmed without DNA. CDR1 and CDR2 (germline): KGHSH, LQKENI. CDR3 length equals 16 residues. CDR3 region: CASSPLNGDLTDTQYF.

The V call is TRBV20-1, the J call TRBJ2-2; TCRdb names TRBD1, which stays unverified in the absence of DNA. The CDR3 contains 14 residues. The germline gives CDR1 DFQATT, CDR2 SNEGSKA (reference sequence). The chain's CDR3 is CSAQPNPGTGELFF.

The chain links TRBV20-1 to TRBJ2-7; the TRBD2 assignment by TCRdb is unverifiable without DNA. Looked up from germline, CDR1 is DFQATT and CDR2 is SNEGSKA (reference sequence). The CDR3 contains 14 residues. The CDR3 loop reads CSAFGLAGSLEQYF.

V and J are TRBV29-1 and TRBJ2-7; TCRdb's D call, TRBD1, is unchecked because there is no DNA. Per the germline V gene, CDR1 is SQVTM and CDR2 is ANQGSEA. The CDR3 has 14 amino acids. This chain's CDR3 is CSVAGTGSTYEQYF.

The CDR3 is CSVSLRQGGTYEQYF. The rearrangement links TRBV29-1 to TRBJ2-7; TCRdb proposes TRBD1, but this gene call is untestable without DNA. CDR3 length: 15 residues. Looked up from germline, CDR1 is SQVTM and CDR2 is ANQGSEA.

V gene TRBV11-2 combines with J gene TRBJ2-7; the TCRdb D gene call, TRBD2, has no DNA to confirm it. There are 16 residues in the CDR3. The germline V gene encodes CDR1 SGHAT and CDR2 FQNNGV. CDR3 in amino acids: CASSFLSGTQSYEQYF.

This sequence joins TRBV29-1 and TRBJ1-4; no DNA is available, so the TRBD1 call from TCRdb remains unchecked. Germline V gene data show CDR1 as SQVTM and CDR2 as ANQGSEA. CDR3 length: 15 residues. The CDR3 spells CSVRTGGTTNEKLFF.

CDR3 sequence: CASSFGQGGTEAFF. The chain recombines TRBV5-4 with TRBJ1-1. This CDR3 region has 14 residues. CDR1 and CDR2 from the germline V gene are SGHNT and YYREEE (reference sequence).